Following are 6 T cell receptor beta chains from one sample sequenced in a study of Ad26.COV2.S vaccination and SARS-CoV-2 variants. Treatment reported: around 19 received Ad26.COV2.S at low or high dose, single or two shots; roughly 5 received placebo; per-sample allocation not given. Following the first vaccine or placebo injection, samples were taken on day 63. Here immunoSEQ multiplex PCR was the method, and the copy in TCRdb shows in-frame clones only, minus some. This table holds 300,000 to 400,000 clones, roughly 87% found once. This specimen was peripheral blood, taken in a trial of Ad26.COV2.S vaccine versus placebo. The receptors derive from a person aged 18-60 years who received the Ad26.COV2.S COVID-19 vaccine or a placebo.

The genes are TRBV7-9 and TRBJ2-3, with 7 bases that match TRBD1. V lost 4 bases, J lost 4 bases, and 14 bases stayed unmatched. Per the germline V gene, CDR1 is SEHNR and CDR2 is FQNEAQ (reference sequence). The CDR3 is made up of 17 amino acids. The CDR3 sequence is CASSSTNWQGVADTQYF. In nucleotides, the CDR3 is TGTGCCAGCAGCTCGACTAATTGGCAGGGGGTCGCAGATACGCAGTATTTT.

CDR3: CAWSALSRGSSYYGYTF. The CDR3 region has the DNA TGTGCCTGGAGTGCCCTTTCTAGAGGATCGAGCTACTATGGCTACACCTTC. V gene TRBV30 combines with J gene TRBJ1-2; no clear D gene. Trimming pared 1 base from V and 3 bases from J, leaving 21 bases between. Per germline, CDR1 GTSNPN and CDR2 SVGIG (reference sequence). This CDR3 is built from 17 residues. The variable domain in full, completed from reference TRBV30 and TRBJ1-2, reads SQTIHQWPATLVQPVGSPLSLECTVEGTSNPNLYWYRQAAGRGLQLLFYSVGIGQISSEVPQNLSASRPQDRQFILSSKKLLLSDSGFYLCAWSALSRGSSYYGYTFGSGTRLTVV.

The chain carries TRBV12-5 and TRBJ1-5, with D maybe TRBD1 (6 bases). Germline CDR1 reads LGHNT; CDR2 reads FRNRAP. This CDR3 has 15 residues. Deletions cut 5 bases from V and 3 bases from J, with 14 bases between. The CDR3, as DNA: TGTGCTAGTGGTCGTGACAGGCCCCTCAATCAGCCCCAGCATTTT. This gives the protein CASGRDRPLNQPQHF. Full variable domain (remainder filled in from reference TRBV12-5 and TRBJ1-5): DARVTQTPRHKVTEMGQEVTMRCQPILGHNTVFWYRQTMMQGLELLAYFRNRAPLDDSGMPKDRFSAEMPDATLATLKIQPSEPRDSAVYFCASGRDRPLNQPQHFGDGTRLSIL.

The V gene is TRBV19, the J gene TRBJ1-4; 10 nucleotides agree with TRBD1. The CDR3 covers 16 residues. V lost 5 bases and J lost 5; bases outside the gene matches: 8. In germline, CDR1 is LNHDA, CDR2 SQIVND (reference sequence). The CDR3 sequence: CASSDGGGQGNEKLFF. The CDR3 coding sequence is TGTGCCAGTAGTGACGGAGGGGGACAGGGGAATGAAAAACTGTTTTTT.

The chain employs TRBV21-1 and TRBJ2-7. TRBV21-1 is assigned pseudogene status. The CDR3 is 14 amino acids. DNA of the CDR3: TGTGCCAGCAGCCCCCAGACCTTCTCCTACGAGCAGTACTTC. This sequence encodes CASSPQTFSYEQYF.

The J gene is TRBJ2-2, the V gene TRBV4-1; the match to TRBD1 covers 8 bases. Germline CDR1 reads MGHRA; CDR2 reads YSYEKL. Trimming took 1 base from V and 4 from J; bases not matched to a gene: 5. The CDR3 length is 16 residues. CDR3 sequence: CASSQVYTGGTGELFF. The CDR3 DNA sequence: TGCGCCAGCAGCCAAGTTTATACAGGGGGCACCGGGGAGCTGTTTTTT.